This T cell receptor beta chain was obtained from a study of shared clonotypes between healthy human individuals. Adult donors, all healthy and HIV-negative, had no recent acute infections or vaccinations. Every unsorted PBMC PCR replicate was loaded with 250 to 300 ng DNA, around 30,000 T cell genomes. The repertoire was sequenced with immunoSEQ multiplex PCR; TCRdb's copy has only in-frame clones and lacks some. This table holds about 470,000 clones, around 79% found once. Sequencing used PBMCs. The source is a woman aged 40-49 years in good health. Some clones in this sample may be carry-over from other donors' samples.

In DNA, the CDR3 is TGTGCCAGCTCACCAAGGGGGACTAGCGCAGACAATGAGCAGTTCTTC. Amino acid sequence: CASSPRGTSADNEQFF. The chain is built from TRBV18 and TRBJ2-1, with TRBD2 identical over 10 bases. The trim removed 2 bases at V and 5 bases at J, leaving 6 bases unmatched. Per the germline V gene, CDR1 is KGHSH and CDR2 is LQKENI. The CDR3 extends over 16 amino acids.